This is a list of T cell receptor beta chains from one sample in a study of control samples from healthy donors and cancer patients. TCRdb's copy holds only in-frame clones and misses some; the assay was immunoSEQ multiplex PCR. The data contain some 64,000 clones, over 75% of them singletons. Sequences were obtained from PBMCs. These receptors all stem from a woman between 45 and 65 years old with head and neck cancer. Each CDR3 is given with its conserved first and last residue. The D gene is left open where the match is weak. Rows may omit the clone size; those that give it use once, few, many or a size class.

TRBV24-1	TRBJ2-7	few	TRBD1	TGTGCCACCAGGACCTCCGGGACAGGGGGTGAAGGGCAGTACTTC	CATRTSGTGGEGQYF
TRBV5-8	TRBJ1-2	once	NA	TGTGCCAGCAGCTGGGGGGGCAGGAACTATGGCTACACCTTC	CASSWGGRNYGYTF
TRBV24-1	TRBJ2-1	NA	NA	TGTGCCACCAGTGACTCTCCCGTGGTCGGGGAGCAGTTCTTC	CATSDSPVVGEQFF
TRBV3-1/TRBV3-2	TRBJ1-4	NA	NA	TGTGCCAGCAGCCAACAGCGAGGTGAAAAACTGTTTTTT	CASSQQRGEKLFF
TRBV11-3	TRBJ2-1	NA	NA	TGTGCCAGCAGCTTAGACCTCAATGAGCAGTTCTTC	CASSLDLNEQFF
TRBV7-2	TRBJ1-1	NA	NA	TGTGCCAGCAGCTTAGTGGTACAGAGGAACACTGAAGCTTTCTTT	CASSLVVQRNTEAFF
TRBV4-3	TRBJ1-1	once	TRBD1	TGCGCCAGCAGCCAAGATCTCGGGACAGGGGGTACTGAAGCTTTCTTT	CASSQDLGTGGTEAFF
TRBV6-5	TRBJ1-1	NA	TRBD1	TGTGCCAGCAGTTACTCGACAGGGACCACTGAAGCTTTCTTT	CASSYSTGTTEAFF
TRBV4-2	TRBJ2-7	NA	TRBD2	TGTGCCAGCAGCCTAAATCAGGAGGGAGGGAGCGAGCAGTACTTC	CASSLNQEGGSEQYF
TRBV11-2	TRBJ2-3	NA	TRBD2	TGTGCCAGCAGCTTAGTGGGAGGGGACACAGATACGCAGTATTTT	CASSLVGGDTDTQYF
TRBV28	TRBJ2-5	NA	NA	TGTGCCAGCAGTTTAGGGCAGGGCCGGATCCAAGAGACCCAGTACTTC	CASSLGQGRIQETQYF
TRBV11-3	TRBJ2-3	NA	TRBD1	TGTGCCAGCAGCTTAGAAGGGGGCGATGGCACAGATACGCAGTATTTT	CASSLEGGDGTDTQYF
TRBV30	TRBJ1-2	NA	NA	TGTGCCTGGAGTGTCTCGACGGTGAACTATGGCTACACCTTC	CAWSVSTVNYGYTF
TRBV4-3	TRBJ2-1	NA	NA	TGCGCCAGCAGCCAGGACCGGGGGCCCCCCAATGAGCAGTTCTTC	CASSQDRGPPNEQFF
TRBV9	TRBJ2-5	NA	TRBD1	TGTGCCAGCAGCGTAGGGACAGGGCCTCAAGAGACCCAGTACTTC	CASSVGTGPQETQYF